These T cell receptor beta chains were read from a single sample in a study of blood T cell repertoires in COVID-19. The repertoire was sequenced with immunoSEQ multiplex PCR; TCRdb's copy has only in-frame clones and lacks some. This sample has under 80,000 clones; about 89% occur once, and the top ten carry about 15%. The sample comprised peripheral blood. These receptors came from an older man with active or convalescent COVID-19. The CDR3 runs from the conserved cysteine through the conserved F or W. Each record gives: CDR3 length, J gene, clone size, D gene, V gene, CDR3 DNA, CDR3 protein. The D gene is left open where the match is weak. For some rows the clone size is stated as once, few or many, or as a class when expanded; others skip it.

CDR3 length: 13
J gene: TRBJ1-6
clone size: -
D gene: -
V gene: TRBV12-3/TRBV12-4
CDR3 DNA: TGTGCCAGCAGTGATCCAGGGATTTCACCCCTCCACTTT
CDR3 protein: CASSDPGISPLHF

CDR3 length: 18
J gene: TRBJ1-6
clone size: -
D gene: TRBD1
V gene: TRBV6-6
CDR3 DNA: TGTGCCAGCAGTCTACGACAGGGGGTGAGCTCCTATAATTCACCCCTCCACTTT
CDR3 protein: CASSLRQGVSSYNSPLHF

CDR3 length: 16
J gene: TRBJ2-5
clone size: -
D gene: TRBD2
V gene: TRBV7-9
CDR3 DNA: TGTGCCAGCAGCCCTCGACTAGCGGAGTACCAAGAGACCCAGTACTTC
CDR3 protein: CASSPRLAEYQETQYF

CDR3 length: 15
J gene: TRBJ2-2
clone size: -
D gene: TRBD1
V gene: TRBV7-3
CDR3 DNA: TGTGCCAGCAGCTCGACAGGGGCGATCACCGGGGAGCTGTTTTTT
CDR3 protein: CASSSTGAITGELFF

CDR3 length: 13
J gene: TRBJ2-7
clone size: few
D gene: TRBD1
V gene: TRBV7-9
CDR3 DNA: TGTGCCAGCAGCGACGGGACAGTCTACGAGCAGTACTTC
CDR3 protein: CASSDGTVYEQYF

CDR3 length: 18
J gene: TRBJ2-4
clone size: -
D gene: TRBD2
V gene: TRBV9
CDR3 DNA: TGTGCCAGCAGCGTAGGGGATAGCGGGGTGATAGCCAAAAACATTCAGTACTTC
CDR3 protein: CASSVGDSGVIAKNIQYF

CDR3 length: 11
J gene: TRBJ2-7
clone size: -
D gene: -
V gene: TRBV28
CDR3 DNA: TGTGCCAGCAGTTTATCTAACGAGCAGTACTTC
CDR3 protein: CASSLSNEQYF

CDR3 length: 12
J gene: TRBJ1-2
clone size: -
D gene: TRBD1
V gene: TRBV6-5
CDR3 DNA: TGTGCCAGCAGACCGACAGGGCTAGGCTACACCTTC
CDR3 protein: CASRPTGLGYTF

CDR3 length: 16
J gene: TRBJ2-7
clone size: -
D gene: TRBD2
V gene: TRBV19
CDR3 DNA: TGTGCCAGTAGTAAGACTAGCGGGAGGGCCGACTACGAGCAGTACTTC
CDR3 protein: CASSKTSGRADYEQYF

CDR3 length: 16
J gene: TRBJ1-1
clone size: -
D gene: -
V gene: TRBV15
CDR3 DNA: TGTGCCACCAGCACCCTACCCCGGGGGGGAGACACTGAAGCTTTCTTT
CDR3 protein: CATSTLPRGGDTEAFF

CDR3 length: 19
J gene: TRBJ1-1
clone size: -
D gene: TRBD1
V gene: TRBV7-2
CDR3 DNA: TGTGCCAGCAGCTTAGCTCCCGGGTTCGACAGGGACGGGGACACTGAAGCTTTCTTT
CDR3 protein: CASSLAPGFDRDGDTEAFF

CDR3 length: 13
J gene: TRBJ2-7
clone size: -
D gene: TRBD1
V gene: TRBV29-1
CDR3 DNA: TGCAGCGTGAGGACAGGGGGGGGCTACGAGCAGTACTTC
CDR3 protein: CSVRTGGGYEQYF

CDR3 length: 14
J gene: TRBJ1-1
clone size: -
D gene: -
V gene: TRBV4-2
CDR3 DNA: TGTGCCAGCAGCCAAGATCAGACGGGCACTGAAGCTTTCTTT
CDR3 protein: CASSQDQTGTEAFF

CDR3 length: 14
J gene: TRBJ2-3
clone size: -
D gene: TRBD2
V gene: TRBV24-1
CDR3 DNA: TGTGCCACCAAAGGGGCTAGCGGACTAGATACGCAGTATTTT
CDR3 protein: CATKGASGLDTQYF

CDR3 length: 14
J gene: TRBJ2-5
clone size: -
D gene: -
V gene: TRBV5-1
CDR3 DNA: TGCGCCAGCAGCTTGGCTTTACGAGCAGAGACCCAGTACTTC
CDR3 protein: CASSLALRAETQYF

CDR3 length: 14
J gene: TRBJ1-6
clone size: -
D gene: -
V gene: TRBV28
CDR3 DNA: TGTGCCAGCATTCCGGGACATTTTAATTCACCCCTCCACTTT
CDR3 protein: CASIPGHFNSPLHF

CDR3 length: 18
J gene: TRBJ1-1
clone size: -
D gene: -
V gene: TRBV7-3
CDR3 DNA: TGTGCCAGCAGCTTATGGGGTCGCCTGGACTCTTCGTACACTGAAGCTTTCTTT
CDR3 protein: CASSLWGRLDSSYTEAFF

CDR3 length: 15
J gene: TRBJ2-7
clone size: -
D gene: -
V gene: TRBV22-1
CDR3 DNA: TGTCCTGGGAGCGCACAGGGACAGGGGGGCTACGAGCAGTACTTC
CDR3 protein: CPGSAQGQGGYEQYF

CDR3 length: 14
J gene: TRBJ2-2
clone size: once
D gene: -
V gene: TRBV30
CDR3 DNA: TGTGCCTGGAGTTTGACACCTAACACCGGGGAGCTGTTTTTT
CDR3 protein: CAWSLTPNTGELFF

CDR3 length: 16
J gene: TRBJ2-3
clone size: -
D gene: TRBD2
V gene: TRBV5-4
CDR3 DNA: TGTGCCAGCAGCTTGGGGCTAGCGGGGCTGACAGATACGCAGTATTTT
CDR3 protein: CASSLGLAGLTDTQYF

CDR3 length: 14
J gene: TRBJ2-7
clone size: -
D gene: -
V gene: TRBV5-6
CDR3 DNA: TGTGCCAGCAGCTTGGTCGGTGTCACCTACGAGCAGTACTTC
CDR3 protein: CASSLVGVTYEQYF

CDR3 length: 16
J gene: TRBJ1-3
clone size: -
D gene: -
V gene: TRBV9
CDR3 DNA: TGTGCCAGCAGCGTAGACTGGGCCGCCTCTGGAAACACCATATATTTT
CDR3 protein: CASSVDWAASGNTIYF

CDR3 length: 15
J gene: TRBJ2-3
clone size: -
D gene: -
V gene: TRBV5-1
CDR3 DNA: TGCGCCAGCAGCTCCTCGACCCTAAAGGGGGATACGCAGTATTTT
CDR3 protein: CASSSSTLKGDTQYF

CDR3 length: 11
J gene: TRBJ2-2
clone size: -
D gene: -
V gene: TRBV9
CDR3 DNA: TGTGCCAGCAGCTTGAGCGGGGAGCTGTTTTTT
CDR3 protein: CASSLSGELFF

CDR3 length: 13
J gene: TRBJ1-2
clone size: -
D gene: -
V gene: TRBV29-1
CDR3 DNA: TGCAGCGTTGAAGAACAGGGCCACTATGGCTACACCTTC
CDR3 protein: CSVEEQGHYGYTF

CDR3 length: 14
J gene: TRBJ1-4
clone size: -
D gene: -
V gene: TRBV2
CDR3 DNA: TGTGCCAGCTGCTCAGTGGGGGGAGTTGAAAAACTGTTTTTT
CDR3 protein: CASCSVGGVEKLFF

CDR3 length: 19
J gene: TRBJ2-6
clone size: -
D gene: TRBD2
V gene: TRBV19
CDR3 DNA: TGTGCCAGTAGTAGATCCGGGACTAGCGGGGTGACTGGGGCCAACGTCCTGACTTTC
CDR3 protein: CASSRSGTSGVTGANVLTF

CDR3 length: 13
J gene: TRBJ2-3
clone size: -
D gene: -
V gene: TRBV7-9
CDR3 DNA: TGTGCCAGCAGCTTAGTTGCGGCAGATACGCAGTATTTT
CDR3 protein: CASSLVAADTQYF

CDR3 length: 13
J gene: TRBJ1-1
clone size: -
D gene: -
V gene: TRBV30
CDR3 DNA: TGTGCCTGGAGTGTCCAGGGGCAGACTGAAGCTTTCTTT
CDR3 protein: CAWSVQGQTEAFF

CDR3 length: 13
J gene: TRBJ1-5
clone size: -
D gene: -
V gene: TRBV24-1
CDR3 DNA: TGTGCCACCAGTGCCCCGGGAAATCAGCCCCAGCATTTT
CDR3 protein: CATSAPGNQPQHF

CDR3 length: 13
J gene: TRBJ2-2
clone size: -
D gene: -
V gene: TRBV19
CDR3 DNA: TGTGCCAGTACGGCTAGCTTCACCGGGGAGCTGTTTTTT
CDR3 protein: CASTASFTGELFF

CDR3 length: 15
J gene: TRBJ1-2
clone size: -
D gene: -
V gene: TRBV28
CDR3 DNA: TGTGCCAGCAACCCCTCGGGGAGGATGGCTTATGGCTACACCTTC
CDR3 protein: CASNPSGRMAYGYTF

CDR3 length: 13
J gene: TRBJ1-6
clone size: many
D gene: -
V gene: TRBV19
CDR3 DNA: TGTGCCAGTAGTACCTCCAGCGGGGCGCCCCTCCACTTT
CDR3 protein: CASSTSSGAPLHF

CDR3 length: 15
J gene: TRBJ2-1
clone size: few
D gene: TRBD2
V gene: TRBV9
CDR3 DNA: TGTGCCAGCAGCGTAGGGACTAGCGGCTACAATGAGCAGTTCTTC
CDR3 protein: CASSVGTSGYNEQFF

CDR3 length: 13
J gene: TRBJ2-1
clone size: -
D gene: -
V gene: TRBV12-3/TRBV12-4
CDR3 DNA: TGTGCCAGCAGTGCGCAGGGGCCGTCTGAGCAGTTCTTC
CDR3 protein: CASSAQGPSEQFF

CDR3 length: 15
J gene: TRBJ1-6
clone size: -
D gene: TRBD1
V gene: TRBV5-5
CDR3 DNA: TGTGCCAGCAGCTTGGCGGACAGGGGGCTATCACCCCTCCACTTT
CDR3 protein: CASSLADRGLSPLHF

CDR3 length: 16
J gene: TRBJ2-7
clone size: -
D gene: TRBD1
V gene: TRBV5-1
CDR3 DNA: TGCGCCAGCAGCGGGGGTGGGACAGGGGTTTCCTACGAGCAGTACTTC
CDR3 protein: CASSGGGTGVSYEQYF

CDR3 length: 8
J gene: TRBJ1-2
clone size: -
D gene: -
V gene: TRBV1
CDR3 DNA: TGCACCAGCAGCCAGGCATACTTC
CDR3 protein: CTSSQAYF

CDR3 length: 14
J gene: TRBJ2-7
clone size: -
D gene: TRBD2
V gene: TRBV20-1
CDR3 DNA: TGCAGTGCTAGTGAGACTAGCGGTTCCTACGAGCAGTACTTC
CDR3 protein: CSASETSGSYEQYF

CDR3 length: 14
J gene: TRBJ1-3
clone size: -
D gene: -
V gene: TRBV9
CDR3 DNA: TGTGCCAGCAGCCCCTCGACAGGCGGAAACACCATATATTTT
CDR3 protein: CASSPSTGGNTIYF

CDR3 length: 14
J gene: TRBJ1-5
clone size: -
D gene: TRBD1
V gene: TRBV28
CDR3 DNA: TGTGCCAGCACCCCAGGGACAGCAAATCAGCCCCAGCATTTT
CDR3 protein: CASTPGTANQPQHF

CDR3 length: 14
J gene: TRBJ2-1
clone size: -
D gene: -
V gene: TRBV24-1
CDR3 DNA: TGTGCCACCAGTGATTTCCCTCTACACAATGAGCAGTTCTTC
CDR3 protein: CATSDFPLHNEQFF

CDR3 length: 13
J gene: TRBJ1-1
clone size: -
D gene: TRBD1
V gene: TRBV29-1
CDR3 DNA: TGCAGCGTTTACGGGACAGGGAACACTGAAGCTTTCTTT
CDR3 protein: CSVYGTGNTEAFF

CDR3 length: 12
J gene: TRBJ1-1
clone size: -
D gene: TRBD1
V gene: TRBV18
CDR3 DNA: TGTGCCAGCTCACCGACAGGGGATGAAGCTTTCTTT
CDR3 protein: CASSPTGDEAFF

CDR3 length: 17
J gene: TRBJ2-7
clone size: -
D gene: TRBD2
V gene: TRBV28
CDR3 DNA: TGTGCCAGCAGTGAAATGTCCGGAAGCGGGAGTTACTACGAGCAGTACTTC
CDR3 protein: CASSEMSGSGSYYEQYF

CDR3 length: 14
J gene: TRBJ1-1
clone size: -
D gene: -
V gene: TRBV2
CDR3 DNA: TGTGCCAGCAGTCGAGCACCTCTCGTGGCTGAAGCTTTCTTT
CDR3 protein: CASSRAPLVAEAFF

CDR3 length: 16
J gene: TRBJ2-5
clone size: -
D gene: -
V gene: TRBV4-2
CDR3 DNA: TGTGCCAGCAGCCAAGGAGAGGCGACAGTCAAAGAGACCCAGTACTTC
CDR3 protein: CASSQGEATVKETQYF

CDR3 length: 15
J gene: TRBJ1-3
clone size: -
D gene: -
V gene: TRBV5-1
CDR3 DNA: TGCGCCAGCAGCTTGTTAAGGGGCTCTGGAAACACCATATATTTT
CDR3 protein: CASSLLRGSGNTIYF

CDR3 length: 14
J gene: TRBJ1-4
clone size: -
D gene: -
V gene: TRBV27
CDR3 DNA: TGTGCCAGCAATAAATCCCGGGACGGGGGGACCTCGTTTTTT
CDR3 protein: CASNKSRDGGTSFF

CDR3 length: 12
J gene: TRBJ2-3
clone size: -
D gene: -
V gene: TRBV9
CDR3 DNA: TGTGCCAGCAGCGTAGTATCCGATACGCAGTATTTT
CDR3 protein: CASSVVSDTQYF

CDR3 length: 17
J gene: TRBJ2-5
clone size: -
D gene: TRBD2
V gene: TRBV24-1
CDR3 DNA: TGTGCCACCAGTGACGGAGGGACTAGCGGGCGCCAAGAGACCCAGTACTTC
CDR3 protein: CATSDGGTSGRQETQYF

CDR3 length: 15
J gene: TRBJ1-4
clone size: -
D gene: TRBD1
V gene: TRBV10-3
CDR3 DNA: TGTGCCATCAGTGCCGGGGGACAGACTAATGAAAAACTGTTTTTT
CDR3 protein: CAISAGGQTNEKLFF

CDR3 length: 16
J gene: TRBJ2-3
clone size: -
D gene: TRBD1
V gene: TRBV28
CDR3 DNA: TGTGCCAGCAGAAGAGCAGGGGGCGAGGTTACAGATACGCAGTATTTT
CDR3 protein: CASRRAGGEVTDTQYF

CDR3 length: 16
J gene: TRBJ1-4
clone size: few
D gene: -
V gene: TRBV14
CDR3 DNA: TGTGCCAGCAGCCAATGGCCACCGGGTTTAAATGAAAAACTGTTTTTT
CDR3 protein: CASSQWPPGLNEKLFF

CDR3 length: 17
J gene: TRBJ1-1
clone size: -
D gene: -
V gene: TRBV6-1
CDR3 DNA: TGTGCCAGCAGTGAAAAAGTAAGATCACAGGCGAACACTGAAGCTTTCTTT
CDR3 protein: CASSEKVRSQANTEAFF

CDR3 length: 14
J gene: TRBJ1-5
clone size: -
D gene: -
V gene: TRBV28
CDR3 DNA: TGTGCCAGCAGTTTAGGCGGGAGCAATCAGCCCCAGCATTTT
CDR3 protein: CASSLGGSNQPQHF

CDR3 length: 14
J gene: TRBJ1-6
clone size: once
D gene: TRBD1
V gene: TRBV7-9
CDR3 DNA: TGTGCCAGCACAACAGGGGGATTGAGTTCACCCCTCCACTTT
CDR3 protein: CASTTGGLSSPLHF

CDR3 length: 16
J gene: TRBJ2-3
clone size: -
D gene: TRBD2
V gene: TRBV11-2
CDR3 DNA: TGTGCCAGCAGCTTAGTTCGAGCGGGAGGCACAGATACGCAGTATTTT
CDR3 protein: CASSLVRAGGTDTQYF